This TCR beta chain comes out of a study of blood T cell repertoires in COVID-19 (dated by TCRdb to 2020 to 2021). A note on the overall study: Samples covering the acute and convalescent phases of COVID-19 were provided by collaborators in the United States, Italy and Spain. The material from the prospective study consisted of cDNA or gDNA derived from T cells, B-cell-depleted T cells, or PBMCs. The dataset comprised deeply sampled blood TCRbeta repertoires from subjects exposed to, actively infected with, or recovered from COVID-19. The repertoires were released in a freely available public database intended as a resource for research on the immune response to SARS-CoV-2. Samples came from the ongoing ImmuneRACE study (first 160 participants) plus 1,254 subjects from 6 global collaborators. Sample metadata almost always included a de-identified subject ID, COVID-19 status, age in years and sex. Where available, HLA class I and class II types were obtained from metadata supplied by the sample provider rather than from assay-based typing. Beyond this particular receptor, the publication reports: How much clinical and demographic metadata was included differed by source and by participant, and the metadata was provided uncurated.

Participants in the prospective study were aged roughly 18 to 100 years, lived in approximately 26 United States geographic areas, and enrolled through a virtual design. Cohort assignment in the prospective study relied on participant-reported clinical history from a screening survey and a study questionnaire. Recovered participants in ImmuneRACE Cohort 3 were defined as having two consecutive negative NP/OP PCR tests, clearance from a healthcare professional, or resolution of symptoms. In the prospective study, whole blood, serum and a nasopharyngeal or oropharyngeal swab were collected from each participant by mobile phlebotomists. Prospective study participants could optionally give additional blood draws and questionnaires over an approximately two-month period. Before DNA extraction, prospective study blood samples were shipped either frozen or at room temperature. Inclusive of the bounding cysteine and phenylalanine, the CDR3 is 13 residues long. Only the CDR3 part of the read is kept: 39 bases, read in frame from the first base. The CDR1 and CDR2 encoded by the germline V gene (reference sequence) are MNHEY and SMNVEV. Germline trimming: 8 bases from V, 5 bases from J; junction bases outside gene matches: 9.

The immunoSEQ Assay, a bias-controlled multiplex PCR, was used to amplify TCRbeta CDR3 regions from genomic DNA. On the authors' methods: Nucleated cell counts per sample were estimated from amplification of reference gene primers within the assay. To quantify the absolute abundance of each unique TCRbeta CDR3 rearrangement, sequence reads were collapsed and filtered. For each sample, productive Simpson clonality was calculated as the square root of Simpson's diversity index over productive rearrangements. TCRdb holds this immuneACCESS table with in-frame rearrangements only. Some clones are missing; in checked studies, unresolved V genes explain under half, and the rest has no known cause. V and J calls and clone size are those listed in that table; D and trimming were worked out from the DNA. The sample has hundreds of thousands of clones on record, under 90% of them singletons. Approximately 1.7% of the sample is in the top ten clones.

About this clone: Its antigen is currently not known. The sample holds no much larger clone one base away, and base qualities are not on file.

In this chain, TRBV27 is recombined with TRBJ2-7; TRBD1 agrees with 7 junctional bases. The material sequenced was PBMCs or T cells enriched from blood (not recorded which). The sequence was collected from a middle-aged man who had recovered from COVID-19. The DNA reads TGTGCCAGCCGCCCGGGACAGCTAGACGAGCAGTACTTC. Its translation reads: CASRPGQLDEQYF.